Below, 30 T cell receptor beta chains from the same sample are listed, as sequenced in a study of blood T cell repertoires in COVID-19. The data were produced by immunoSEQ multiplex PCR, yet TCRdb's version contains in-frame clones alone and is incomplete. The sample consists of over 55,000 clones, around 86% of them appearing once. Sequencing was done on a sample of peripheral blood. The receptors stem from a man in his fifties or sixties with active COVID-19.

V and J are TRBV19 and TRBJ2-2, with a weak D call TRBD2 (6 bases). Germline V gene data show CDR1 as LNHDA and CDR2 as SQIVND (reference sequence). V was trimmed by 6 bases and J by 0 bases, leaving 8 bases between them. This CDR3 contains 14 residues. Here the CDR3 DNA reads TGTGCCAGTAGCCCGGGAGCGAACACCGGGGAGCTGTTTTTT. Protein product: CASSPGANTGELFF. The full variable domain, completed using reference TRBV19 and TRBJ2-2, is DGGITQSPKYLFRKEGQNVTLSCEQNLNHDAMYWYRQDPGQGLRLIYYSQIVNDFQKGDIAEGYSVSREKKESFPLTVTSAQKNPTAFYLCASSPGANTGELFFGEGSRLTVL.

The chain employs TRBV18 and TRBJ2-7; D gene ambiguous. Germline loops: CDR1 KGHSH, CDR2 LQKENI. The CDR3 sequence is 15 residues long. Deletions cut 1 base from V and 0 bases from J, with 10 bases between. CDR3 DNA: TGTGCCAGCTCACCACTATCCCTGTCCTCCTACGAGCAGTACTTC. Its translation: CASSPLSLSSYEQYF.

V and J are TRBV24-1 and TRBJ2-2, with a possible D match to TRBD2 (6 bases). Per the germline V gene, CDR1 is KGHDR and CDR2 is SFDVKD. Trimming left V 6 bases short and J 5 bases short, with 9 bases between. The CDR3 spans 13 residues. CDR3 sequence: CATSRAGTGELFF. As DNA, the CDR3 is TGTGCCACCAGTCGGGCGGGAACCGGGGAGCTGTTTTTT.

The V and J genes are TRBV18 and TRBJ1-1; weak D call: TRBD1 (5 bases). Germline V gives CDR1 KGHSH, CDR2 LQKENI. Trimming removed 2 bases from V and 4 bases from J, with 11 bases in between. CDR3 length: 14 amino acids. CDR3 amino acids: CASSPSVGGTEAFF. The CDR3 nucleotides read TGTGCCAGCTCACCAAGTGTGGGGGGCACTGAAGCTTTCTTT.

The chain carries TRBV7-2 and TRBJ2-7; D uncertain. Germline V gene lookup returns CDR1 SGHTA and CDR2 FQGNSA. Trimming removed 1 base at V and 1 base at J, with 11 bases between. This CDR3 is built from 15 residues. As DNA, the CDR3 is TGTGCCAGCAGCTTAGGGGCAGAACCTTCCTACGAGCAGTACTTC. This codes for CASSLGAEPSYEQYF.

This clone has a handful of counts. The gene calls are TRBV5-6 and TRBJ1-6, with D unresolved. Germline V gene sequence: CDR1 SGHDT, CDR2 YYEEEE. This CDR3 is 11 amino acids long. The germline V and J ends were trimmed by 4 bases and 6 bases, with 2 bases remaining between them. CDR3 in amino acids: CASSRNSPLHF. DNA of the CDR3: TGTGCCAGCAGCCGTAATTCACCCCTCCACTTT. Together with reference TRBV5-6 and TRBJ1-6, the CDR3 gives the full variable domain: DAGVTQSPTHLIKTRGQQVTLRCSPKSGHDTVSWYQQALGQGPQFIFQYYEEEERQRGNFPDRFSGHQFPNYSSELNVNALLLGDSALYLCASSRNSPLHFGNGTRLTVT.

The chain links TRBV10-3 to TRBJ1-2, with TRBD1 matching over 8 bases. The CDR3 length is 16 residues. V was pared by 0 bases and J by 6 bases, with 9 bases of the junction left unmatched. Germline-derived CDR1 and CDR2 are ENHRY and SYGVKD. The CDR3 bases are TGTGCCATCAGTGAGTCGATTGGACAGGGAGGAAATGGCTACACCTTC. Its translation: CAISESIGQGGNGYTF.

This rearrangement joins TRBV14 to TRBJ2-7, with TRBD2 identical over 9 bases. The germline V gene encodes CDR1 SGHDN and CDR2 FVKESK. V lost 0 bases and J lost 2; bases outside the gene matches: 2. This CDR3 has 15 amino acids. CDR3 coding DNA: TGTGCCAGCAGCCAAGAGGCGGGAGGGCCCTACGAGCAGTACTTC. Encoded protein: CASSQEAGGPYEQYF.

This clone was seen a single time. This sequence joins TRBV7-3 and TRBJ2-7, with TRBD2 as a possible D gene (5 bases). Germline V gene lookup returns CDR1 SGHTA and CDR2 FQGTGA. Trimming shortened V by 5 bases and J by 6 bases, and 14 bases separated the two germline ends. This CDR3 is built from 13 residues. CDR3 sequence: CASSIARSAEQYF. CDR3 sequence (DNA): TGTGCCAGCAGCATAGCGCGGAGTGCCGAGCAGTACTTC.

V and J are TRBV7-9 and TRBJ1-2; D gene unclear. The CDR3 has 14 residues. Trimming removed 2 bases at V and 4 bases at J, with 11 bases between. The germline CDR1 and CDR2 sequences are SEHNR and FQNEAQ (reference sequence). The chain's CDR3 is CASSLSLRGYGYTF. The CDR3 nucleotides read TGTGCCAGCAGCTTATCACTACGGGGCTATGGCTACACCTTC.

The J gene is TRBJ2-7, the V gene TRBV2; the D is unclear. The ends were cut back, 3 bases at V and 0 bases at J, with 9 bases in the middle. There are 14 residues in the CDR3. Germline V gives CDR1 SNHLY, CDR2 FYNNEI. In DNA form, the CDR3 reads TGTGCCAGCAGTGATGGAGCCAGCTCCTACGAGCAGTACTTC. It specifies CASSDGASSYEQYF.

A word on this clone: The same CDR3 is also encoded by other DNA sequences in this sample. The gene calls are TRBV12-3 or TRBV12-4 and TRBJ2-1, with D possibly TRBD1 on 5 matching bases. V lost 2 bases and J 3 bases, leaving 5 bases between the germline ends. The CDR3 contains 13 residues. CDR3 nucleotide sequence: TGTGCCAGCAGTTTACAGGGCTACAATGAGCAGTTCTTC. Encoded protein: CASSLQGYNEQFF.

This chain uses TRBV11-3 with TRBJ2-2, with 7 bases that match TRBD1. Germline V CDR1 and CDR2: SGHNT, YENEEA. The CDR3 has 15 residues. V shed 0 bases, J shed 7 bases, and the junction held 5 bases outside the gene matches. The CDR3 sequence is CASSLDKRGHGELFF. The CDR3 DNA follows: TGTGCCAGCAGCTTAGATAAGAGGGGGCACGGGGAGCTGTTTTTT. Variable domain in full (rest from reference TRBV11-3 and TRBJ2-2): EAGVVQSPRYKIIEKKQPVAFWCNPISGHNTLYWYLQNLGQGPELLIRYENEEAVDDSQLPKDRFSAERLKGVDSTLKIQPAELGDSAVYLCASSLDKRGHGELFFGEGSRLTVL.

The V gene is TRBV29-1, the J gene TRBJ1-4; D gene ambiguous. This CDR3 is built from 15 residues. The germline V and J ends were trimmed by 5 bases and 2 bases, with 15 bases remaining between them. Germline V CDR1 and CDR2: SQVTM, ANQGSEA. The CDR3 spells CSVTSGPGTNEKLFF. In DNA form, the CDR3 reads TGCAGCGTTACTTCCGGGCCGGGGACTAATGAAAAACTGTTTTTT.

The chain couples TRBV9 to TRBJ2-1; TRBD1 aligns across 7 bases. The junction had 10 bases not matched to a gene; V was cut back by 3 bases and J by 4 bases. Germline V gene data show CDR1 as SGDLS and CDR2 as YYNGEE. The CDR3 has 16 residues. In nucleotides, the CDR3 is TGTGCCAGCAGCGCAGGCGACAGGGAACGATACAATGAGCAGTTCTTC. Translation: CASSAGDRERYNEQFF.

The J gene is TRBJ1-2, the V gene TRBV7-8; no definite D call. The CDR3 runs 17 residues. Germline V gene sequence: CDR1 SGHVS, CDR2 FQNEAQ. V lost 0 bases, J lost 0 bases, and 14 bases lay in between. CDR3 coding DNA: TGTGCCAGCAGCTTAGCACAATTTATCTCCTCTAACTATGGCTACACCTTC. This sequence encodes CASSLAQFISSNYGYTF.

The rearrangement joins TRBV27 to TRBJ1-2; D ambiguous. The germline gives CDR1 MNHEY, CDR2 SMNVEV (reference sequence). The V end was cut by 3 bases, the J end by 5 bases, with 16 bases between. The CDR3 covers 15 residues. The chain's CDR3 is CASSLVAGFGYGYTF. For the CDR3, the DNA is TGTGCCAGCAGTTTGGTTGCGGGGTTTGGGTATGGCTACACCTTC.

The V call is TRBV18, the J call TRBJ2-3, with a tentative D call TRBD2 (6 bases). CDR3 length equals 15 residues. The V gene lost 3 bases and the J gene lost 6 bases, with 16 bases spanning the gap. Germline CDR1 KGHSH, CDR2 LQKENI. The CDR3: CASSPRGGAGDTQYF. The CDR3 nucleotides are TGTGCCAGCTCACCTCGAGGAGGGGCGGGCGATACGCAGTATTTT.

This sequence joins TRBV10-3 and TRBJ2-1; possibly TRBD1 for D (6 bases). The CDR3 contains 15 residues. CDR1 is ENHRY and CDR2 is SYGVKD in the germline V gene. V gave up 3 bases and J gave up 4 bases, with 13 bases separating them. The CDR3 DNA reads TGTGCCATCAGTGATATTAGACAGGCGTACAATGAGCAGTTCTTC. Translation gives CAISDIRQAYNEQFF.

This rearrangement joins TRBV2 to TRBJ2-5; D call uncertain. CDR1 and CDR2 (germline): SNHLY, FYNNEI. This CDR3 comprises 15 residues. V was shortened by 6 bases and J by 2 bases, with 16 bases between the two germline ends. The CDR3 is CASRSSAAKQETQYF. The CDR3 DNA is TGTGCCAGCAGATCCTCCGCGGCCAAACAAGAGACCCAGTACTTC.

This clone was seen only once. This chain links TRBV11-2 with TRBJ2-5; a possible D gene is TRBD1 (6 bases). Germline V gene lookup returns CDR1 SGHAT and CDR2 FQNNGV. This CDR3 has 13 amino acids. V was cut by 6 bases and J by 0 bases, with 8 bases left in between. CDR3 residues: CASSRDNQETQYF. CDR3 nucleotides: TGTGCCAGCAGTCGGGACAACCAAGAGACCCAGTACTTC.

This chain connects TRBV6-6 to TRBJ2-3, with D perhaps TRBD2 (5 bases). V lost 6 bases and J lost 13, with 14 bases in between. CDR3 length: 11 amino acids. CDR1 is MNHNY and CDR2 is SVGAGI in the germline V gene (reference sequence). CDR3 loop: CASSPVEGKYF. The CDR3, as DNA: TGTGCCAGCAGCCCAGTAGAGGGAAAGTATTTT.

This clone showed up just a few times. The V gene is TRBV9, the J gene TRBJ1-4; D gene unclear. The CDR3 consists of 15 residues. The germline V gene encodes CDR1 SGDLS and CDR2 YYNGEE. V lost 0 bases and J lost 8, with 14 bases in between. The CDR3 DNA reads as TGTGCCAGCAGCGTAGGAACCTCGGGTAGCGAAAAACTGTTTTTT. Protein sequence: CASSVGTSGSEKLFF.

The chain uses TRBV21-1 and TRBJ2-1; the table's D gene call, TRBD2, was not cross checked with the DNA. TRBV21-1 is a known pseudogene. CDR3 length: 17 residues. CDR3 bases: TGTGCCAGCAGCAAAGTCGTCCCTCACCGGGGGTACAATGAGCAGTTCTTC. It yields the protein CASSKVVPHRGYNEQFF.

The V gene is TRBV11-3, the J gene TRBJ2-1, with 11 bases that match TRBD2. This CDR3 comprises 16 residues. The J segment lost 4 bases and the V segment lost 4 bases, leaving 6 bases of the junction unmatched. Germline loops: CDR1 SGHNT, CDR2 YENEEA. The CDR3 loop is CASSYMTSGMYNEQFF. CDR3 nucleotide sequence: TGTGCCAGCAGCTACATGACTAGCGGGATGTACAATGAGCAGTTCTTC.

The chain has TRBV6-5 and TRBJ1-5; D is unclear. This CDR3 contains 15 residues. V shed 4 bases and J shed 2 bases, with 12 bases lying between them. The V gene's germline CDR1 is MNHEY and CDR2 SVGAGI. The CDR3 sequence is CASSSGGGGNQPQHF. In DNA, the CDR3 is TGTGCCAGCAGTTCGGGCGGCGGGGGCAATCAGCCCCAGCATTTT.

The V call is TRBV10-2, the J call TRBJ1-5; 8 bases are a match to TRBD1. This CDR3 has 14 residues. The germline V gene has CDR1 WSHSY and CDR2 SAAADI. V was clipped by 6 bases and J by 4 bases; unmatched bases: 5. The CDR3 DNA follows: TGCGCCAGCAGAGGACAGGGTCGGAATCAGCCCCAGCATTTT. Translating gives CASRGQGRNQPQHF.

Here the CDR3 DNA reads TGCGCCAGCAGCCAACTCCCCACTAGCCCTGAGCAGTTCTTC. It is translated as CASSQLPTSPEQFF. The chain joins TRBV4-1 to TRBJ2-1; a possible D gene is TRBD2 (6 bases). V was clipped by 2 bases and J by 9 bases, with 14 bases between them. This CDR3 has 14 amino acids. From germline, CDR1 is MGHRA and CDR2 YSYEKL.

This chain links TRBV27 with TRBJ1-2, with 9 bases aligning to TRBD1. CDR1 and CDR2 (germline): MNHEY, SMNVEV (reference sequence). The CDR3 length is 12 residues. V lost 4 bases, J lost 6 bases, and 0 bases stayed unmatched. This CDR3 reads CASSYRGHGYTF. CDR3 nucleotides: TGTGCCAGCAGTTACAGGGGGCATGGCTACACCTTC.

The gene calls are TRBV2 and TRBJ1-3; D ambiguous. V gave up 4 bases and J gave up 4 bases, with 8 bases separating them. The CDR3 covers 13 residues. Germline V CDR1 and CDR2: SNHLY, FYNNEI. The CDR3: CASSGTSGNTIYF. CDR3 coding DNA: TGTGCCAGCAGTGGGACTTCAGGAAACACCATATATTTT.